This T cell receptor beta chain was captured by sequencing in a study of T cells in Graves' hyperthyroidism and ophthalmopathy. Stability of Graves' hyperthyroidism was defined as absent ophthalmopathy progression within 18 months. Patients aged 18 to 65 with hyperthyroidism were newly diagnosed, with duration under 2 months. The investigators amplified TCR beta CDR3 regions from RNA transcripts. RT-PCR in the first round (using the HTBI primer set) targeted the TCR CDR3. A single record per CDR3 protein comes from TCRdb applying MiXCR to the multiplex PCR reads. Of a few hundred thousand distinct CDR3 sequences listed, 15% are singletons. CDR1 is KGHSH and CDR2 is LQKENI in the germline V gene. The V segment lost 2 bases and the J segment 6 bases; nucleotides outside the gene matches: 6. This CDR3 contains 15 residues.

The receptor was isolated from a woman under 40 with Graves' hyperthyroidism. Sample: blood. The chain combines TRBV18 with TRBJ1-5; 8 bases agree with TRBD1. The CDR3 DNA is TGTGCCAGCTCACCAGGGACAGGACGCGGTCAGCCCCAGCATTTT. Protein product: CASSPGTGRGQPQHF.